This T cell receptor beta chain was identified during a study of CD8+ T cells in alopecia areata (dated by TCRdb to the late 2010s). At the level of the whole study: The treated patients, all with moderate-to-severe alopecia areata, were enrolled in an open-label pilot trial of oral tofacitinib given at 5 to 10 mg twice daily. Patients stayed on tofacitinib for 6 to 18 months and then had 6 months of follow-up off drug so that delayed response and recurrence could be assessed. The SALT score, which quantifies the percentage of affected scalp surface area, was used to measure disease severity in treated patients. The study used high-throughput TCRbeta sequencing to examine T cell clonal expansion in alopecia areata, in both the C3H/HeJ mouse model and human patients. On the human side, TCRbeta sequencing was run on scalp tissue and on sorted CD4+ and CD8+ peripheral blood T cells from healthy controls and from alopecia areata patients with either patchy or totalis/universalis disease. Patients on tofacitinib were biopsied at baseline and after 4 and 24 weeks of treatment, and several of the patients also had a later scalp biopsy. Scalp clonality was compared across normal scalp (n=4), patchy alopecia areata scalp (n=8), and alopecia totalis/universalis scalp (n=8). The RNA source kit depended on sample type: the PAXgene miRNA kit for fixed scalp, the miRNeasy kit for PBMCs, and the RNeasy kit for mouse skin. TCRbeta CDR3 regions were amplified by immunoSEQ multiplex PCR with 35 Vbeta forward and 13 Jbeta reverse primers. General study outcomes and caveats: Higher clonality and more expanded CD8+ clones were observed in lesional scalp than in normal scalp, particularly in alopecia totalis/universalis, a finding suggestive of antigenic drive. Tofacitinib significantly lowered scalp clonality and the number of expanded CD8+ clones among the top 100 scalp clones. Scalp TCR repertoire analysis is complicated because resident alphabeta T cells in normal human skin are also sequenced, whereas mouse skin is dominated by gammadelta T cells. Because the treated cohort was small and had only one nonresponder, larger studies are needed to examine links between baseline CD8+ expansion and response. During tofacitinib treatment, many expanded lesional clones stuck around in both scalp and blood, and this persistence may partly explain why relapse happens after treatment is stopped. Shared TCR sequences between patients were less evident than in mice, which may be partly attributable to HLA diversity in the patient population.

The sample holds a few counts of this clone. The target of this receptor is not known. No base qualities exist here, and no much larger clone lies one base off it. Based on the germline V gene (reference sequence), the CDR1 and CDR2 sequences are GTSNPN and SVGIG. Including the terminal cysteine and phenylalanine, the CDR3 comprises 15 residues. The retained sequence is limited to the CDR3, 45 bases, with the frame set at the first base. After removal of 1 base from V and 5 bases from J, the junction retains 10 bases not matched to a gene. Library creation used the immunoSEQ multiplex PCR assay. RNA was extracted from all samples and reverse transcribed into cDNA as template for TCR sequencing. SuperScript III was used for first-strand cDNA synthesis, primed with a 2:1 mix of oligo-dT and random hexamers. Amplification bias was assessed with a synthetic immune receptor repertoire, and residual bias was removed computationally. On the study's bioinformatics: Raw reads were preprocessed to remove errors, and CDR3 was defined by IMGT conventions from the conserved cysteine to phenylalanine. Clonality was computed by normalizing Shannon entropy by log2 of the number of productive unique TCRs and subtracting the result from 1. CD4 or CD8 identity of scalp clones was inferred by cross-referencing scalp TCRbeta sequences with sorted blood CD4 and CD8 repertoires. TCRdb carries this immuneACCESS record with in-frame sequences only. Its versions omit some clonotypes, under half of them owing to an unresolved V gene in the studies checked, with the rest unexplained. V, J and clone size are those of that table, while D and trimming were read from the DNA. This sample has 150,000 to 200,000 clones in its table, and less than 65% of those were observed once. The ten biggest clones cover approximately 1% of the sample.

Read against the paper, the sample's time point label means: around 24 weeks on oral tofacitinib. The sample's treatment or condition, from its label and the paper: oral pan-JAK inhibitor, 5-10 mg twice daily. Peripheral blood and lesional scalp punch biopsies were obtained from patients with alopecia areata. PBMCs were isolated by density centrifugation and stained for CD3, CD4 and CD8, and CD4+ and CD8+ T cells were sorted on a FACSAria. Specimen: CD4+ T cells sorted from blood, collected at week 24, from a patient treated with tofacitinib. The receptor was derived from a human donor with alopecia areata. The chain employs TRBV30 and TRBJ1-1; TRBD1 aligns with 7 central bases. Read as DNA, the sequence is TGTGCCTGGAGTGCCGCAGGGGGGTTGGGGACTGAAGCTTTCTTT. Translated, this is CAWSAAGGLGTEAFF.